This TCR beta chain was sequenced during a study of blood T cell repertoires in COVID-19 (dated by TCRdb to the early 2020s). General notes on the study: Samples covering the acute and convalescent phases of COVID-19 were provided by collaborators in the United States, Italy and Spain. The prospective study material was composed of cDNA or gDNA derived from T cells, B-cell-depleted T cells, or PBMCs. The dataset comprised deeply sampled blood TCRbeta repertoires from subjects exposed to, actively infected with, or recovered from COVID-19. The repertoires were released in a freely available public database intended as a resource for research on the immune response to SARS-CoV-2. The samples were drawn from the first 160 participants of the ongoing ImmuneRACE study and from 1,200 or so subjects provided by 6 global collaborators. Sample metadata almost always included a de-identified subject ID, COVID-19 status, age in years and sex. Where available, HLA class I and class II types were obtained from metadata supplied by the sample provider rather than from assay-based typing.

TCRbeta CDR3 regions were amplified from genomic DNA by means of the immunoSEQ Assay, a bias-controlled multiplex PCR. On the study's bioinformatics: The number of nucleated cells in each sample was estimated from the amplification of reference gene primers within the assay. To quantify the absolute abundance of each unique TCRbeta CDR3 rearrangement, sequence reads were collapsed and filtered. Productive Simpson clonality was computed per sample as the square root of Simpson's diversity index over productive rearrangements. As stored in TCRdb, this immuneACCESS dataset retains in-frame rearrangements with V and J assigned. A fraction of the clones does not appear; measured against another copy, unresolved V genes explain less than half of the discrepancy, and the remainder lacks a known reason. That table gives V, J and clone size, and the DNA gave D and trimming. This sample is represented by about 370,000 clones; approximately 90% of them were singletons. The ten largest clonotypes hold about 1% of the sample.

Participants in the prospective study were aged about 18 to 100 years, lived in 20 to 25 United States geographic areas, and enrolled through a virtual design. In the prospective study, participants were assigned to cohorts based on the clinical history participants reported in a screening survey and a study questionnaire. Recovered participants in ImmuneRACE Cohort 3 were defined by two consecutive negative NP/OP PCR tests, clearance by a healthcare professional, or resolution of symptoms. Each participant in the prospective study had whole blood, serum and a nasopharyngeal or oropharyngeal swab collected by mobile phlebotomists. Additional blood draws and questionnaires over an approximately 2-month period could optionally be provided by prospective study participants. Before DNA extraction, blood samples from the prospective study were shipped at room temperature or frozen. The investigation overall reported the following: How much clinical and demographic metadata was included differed by source and by participant, and the metadata was provided uncurated.

Unmatched junction bases come to 4, with V trimmed by 4 bases and J by 4 bases. Reading the germline V gene (reference sequence) gives CDR1 LGHDT and CDR2 YNNKEL. CDR3 length: 14 amino acids, cysteine to phenylalanine. Only the CDR3 DNA is retained, 42 bases long and in frame from the first base. To note about this clone: Its antigen has not been determined. No much larger clonotype is one base removed from it; base qualities were not supplied.

The sequencing sample was made of PBMCs or T cells enriched from blood (not recorded which). The rearrangement joined TRBV3-1 (or the pseudogene TRBV3-2) to TRBJ2-7; TRBD2 matches 10 bases in the middle. The sequence derives from a man younger than 30 who had recovered from COVID-19. The DNA is as follows: TGTGCCAGCAGCCTTACAGCGGGGGGGTACGAGCAGTACTTC. Its product reads: CASSLTAGGYEQYF.